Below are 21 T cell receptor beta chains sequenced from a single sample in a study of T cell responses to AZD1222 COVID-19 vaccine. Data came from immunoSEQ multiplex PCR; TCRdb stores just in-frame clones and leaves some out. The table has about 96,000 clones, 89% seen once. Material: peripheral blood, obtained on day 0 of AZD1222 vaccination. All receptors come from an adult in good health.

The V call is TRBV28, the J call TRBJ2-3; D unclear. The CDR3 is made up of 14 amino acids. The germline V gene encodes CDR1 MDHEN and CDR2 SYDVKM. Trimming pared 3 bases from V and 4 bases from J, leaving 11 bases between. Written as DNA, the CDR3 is TGTGCCAGCAGTTTTACCAGGTTGGCAGATACGCAGTATTTT. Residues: CASSFTRLADTQYF.

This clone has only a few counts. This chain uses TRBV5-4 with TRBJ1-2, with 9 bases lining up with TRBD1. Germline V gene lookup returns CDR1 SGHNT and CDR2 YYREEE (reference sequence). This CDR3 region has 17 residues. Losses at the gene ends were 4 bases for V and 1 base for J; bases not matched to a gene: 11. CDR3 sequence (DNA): TGTGCCAGCAGCCACGGGACAGGGCGTTTTGTTAACTATGGCTACACCTTC. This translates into CASSHGTGRFVNYGYTF. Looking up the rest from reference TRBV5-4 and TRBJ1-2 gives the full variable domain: ETGVTQSPTHLIKTRGQQVTLRCSSQSGHNTVSWYQQALGQGPQFIFQYYREEENGRGNFPPRFSGLQFPNYSSELNVNALELDDSALYLCASSHGTGRFVNYGYTFGSGTRLTVV.

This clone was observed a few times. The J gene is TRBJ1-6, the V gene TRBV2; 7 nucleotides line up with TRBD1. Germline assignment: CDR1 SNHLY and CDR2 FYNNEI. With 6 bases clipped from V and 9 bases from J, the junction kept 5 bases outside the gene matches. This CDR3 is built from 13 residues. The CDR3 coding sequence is TGTGCCAGCAGAGGGACAGCCGGTTCACCCCTCCACTTT. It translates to CASRGTAGSPLHF.

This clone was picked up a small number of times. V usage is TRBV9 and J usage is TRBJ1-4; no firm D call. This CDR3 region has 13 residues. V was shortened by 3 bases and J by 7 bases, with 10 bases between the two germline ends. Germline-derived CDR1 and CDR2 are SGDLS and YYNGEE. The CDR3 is CASSAFVGEKLFF. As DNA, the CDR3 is TGTGCCAGCAGCGCCTTTGTAGGTGAAAAACTGTTTTTT.

The CDR3 sequence is CASITDRTGANVLTF. CDR3 bases: TGTGCCAGCATTACGGACAGAACCGGGGCCAACGTCCTGACTTTC. The V call is TRBV6-6, the J call TRBJ2-6; maybe TRBD1 (6 bases). V was cut by 7 bases and J by 4 bases, with 14 bases left in between. Germline lookup yields CDR1 MNHNY and CDR2 SVGAGI (reference sequence). There are 15 residues in the CDR3.

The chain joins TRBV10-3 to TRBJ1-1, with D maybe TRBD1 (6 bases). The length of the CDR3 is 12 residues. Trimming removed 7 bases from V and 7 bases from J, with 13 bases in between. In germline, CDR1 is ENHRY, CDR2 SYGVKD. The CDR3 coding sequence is TGTGCCATCACTGGGGGGCAAGGTGAAGCTTTCTTT. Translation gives CAITGGQGEAFF.

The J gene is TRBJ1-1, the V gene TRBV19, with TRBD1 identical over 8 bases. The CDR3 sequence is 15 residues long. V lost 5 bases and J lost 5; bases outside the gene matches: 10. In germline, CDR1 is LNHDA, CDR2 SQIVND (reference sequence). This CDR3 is CASSPQGAGWTEAFF. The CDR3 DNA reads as TGTGCCAGTAGTCCCCAGGGGGCGGGGTGGACTGAAGCTTTCTTT.

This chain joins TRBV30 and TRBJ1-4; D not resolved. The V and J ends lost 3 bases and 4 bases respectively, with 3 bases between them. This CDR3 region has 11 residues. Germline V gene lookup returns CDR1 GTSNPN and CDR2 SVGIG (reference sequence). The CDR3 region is CAWSFNEKLFF. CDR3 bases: TGTGCCTGGAGCTTTAATGAAAAACTGTTTTTT.

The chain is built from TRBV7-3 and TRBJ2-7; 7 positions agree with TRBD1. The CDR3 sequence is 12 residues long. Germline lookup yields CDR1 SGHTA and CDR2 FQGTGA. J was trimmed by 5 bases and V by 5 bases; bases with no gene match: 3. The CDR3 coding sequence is TGTGCCAGCAGCACACAGGGGAACGAGCAGTACTTC. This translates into CASSTQGNEQYF. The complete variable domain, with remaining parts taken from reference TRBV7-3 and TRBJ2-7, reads GAGVSQTPSNKVTEKGKYVELRCDPISGHTALYWYRQSLGQGPEFLIYFQGTGAADDSGLPNDRFFAVRPEGSVSTLKIQRTERGDSAVYLCASSTQGNEQYFGPGTRLTVT.

CDR3 region: CASSQGTAGNTIYF. The CDR3 DNA is TGTGCCAGCAGCCAGGGGACAGCCGGAAACACCATATATTTT. The rearrangement joins TRBV7-8 to TRBJ1-3; 7 bases are shared with TRBD1. J gave up 4 bases and V 5 bases, and 5 bases lay outside the gene matches. CDR3 length equals 14 residues. Per germline, CDR1 SGHVS and CDR2 FQNEAQ.

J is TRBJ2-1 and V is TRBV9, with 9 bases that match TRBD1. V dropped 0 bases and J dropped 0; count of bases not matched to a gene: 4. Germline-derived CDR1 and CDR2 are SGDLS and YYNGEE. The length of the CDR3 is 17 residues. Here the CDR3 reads CASSVEDRGSSYNEQFF. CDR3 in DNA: TGTGCCAGCAGCGTAGAGGACAGGGGAAGCTCCTACAATGAGCAGTTCTTC.

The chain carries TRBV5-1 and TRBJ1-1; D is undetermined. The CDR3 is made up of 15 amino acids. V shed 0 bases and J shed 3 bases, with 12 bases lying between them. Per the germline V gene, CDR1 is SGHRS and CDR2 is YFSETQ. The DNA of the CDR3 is TGCGCCAGCAGCTTGGCCGGTTTCCAGTACACTGAAGCTTTCTTT. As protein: CASSLAGFQYTEAFF.

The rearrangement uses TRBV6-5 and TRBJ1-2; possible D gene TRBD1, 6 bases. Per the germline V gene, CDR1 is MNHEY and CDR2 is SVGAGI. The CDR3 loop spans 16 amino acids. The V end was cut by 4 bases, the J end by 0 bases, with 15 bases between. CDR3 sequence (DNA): TGTGCCAGCAGTTTGATCCGGGGGGGCACTAACTATGGCTACACCTTC. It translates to CASSLIRGGTNYGYTF.

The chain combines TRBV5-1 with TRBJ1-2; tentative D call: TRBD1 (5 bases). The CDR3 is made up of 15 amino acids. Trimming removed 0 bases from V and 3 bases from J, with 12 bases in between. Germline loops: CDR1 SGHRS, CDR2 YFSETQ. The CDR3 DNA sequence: TGCGCCAGCAGCTTGGCCAGGGCAGGACACTATGGCTACACCTTC. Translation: CASSLARAGHYGYTF. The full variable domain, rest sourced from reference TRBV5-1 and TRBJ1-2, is KAGVTQTPRYLIKTRGQQVTLSCSPISGHRSVSWYQQTPGQGLQFLFEYFSETQRNKGNFPGRFSGRQFSNSRSEMNVSTLELGDSALYLCASSLARAGHYGYTFGSGTRLTVV.

The CDR3: CATSRDMAGEAFF. The CDR3 DNA follows: TGTGCCACCAGCAGAGATATGGCAGGTGAAGCTTTCTTT. The V and J genes are TRBV15 and TRBJ1-1; D ambiguous. Germline lookup yields CDR1 LNHNV and CDR2 YYDKDF (reference sequence). The CDR3 totals 13 residues. The V end was cut by 0 bases, the J end by 7 bases, with 9 bases between. Based on the CDR3 plus reference TRBV15 and TRBJ1-1, the full variable domain is DAMVIQNPRYQVTQFGKPVTLSCSQTLNHNVMYWYQQKSSQAPKLLFHYYDKDFNNEADTPDNFQSRRPNTSFCFLDIRSPGLGDTAMYLCATSRDMAGEAFFGQGTRLTVV.

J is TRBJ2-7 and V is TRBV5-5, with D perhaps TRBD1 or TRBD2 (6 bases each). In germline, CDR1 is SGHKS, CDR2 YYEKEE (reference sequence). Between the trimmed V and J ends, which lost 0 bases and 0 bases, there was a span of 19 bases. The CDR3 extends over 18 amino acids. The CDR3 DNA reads TGTGCCAGCAGCTTGGAGGCCTGGTGGGGGGCAAGCTCCTACGAGCAGTACTTC. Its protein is CASSLEAWWGASSYEQYF.

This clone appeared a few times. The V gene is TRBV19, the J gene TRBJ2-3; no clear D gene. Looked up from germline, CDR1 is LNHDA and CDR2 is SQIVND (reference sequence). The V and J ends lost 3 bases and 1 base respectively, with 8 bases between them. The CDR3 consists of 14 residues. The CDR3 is CASSIAQGTDTQYF. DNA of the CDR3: TGTGCCAGTAGTATTGCGCAGGGCACAGATACGCAGTATTTT.

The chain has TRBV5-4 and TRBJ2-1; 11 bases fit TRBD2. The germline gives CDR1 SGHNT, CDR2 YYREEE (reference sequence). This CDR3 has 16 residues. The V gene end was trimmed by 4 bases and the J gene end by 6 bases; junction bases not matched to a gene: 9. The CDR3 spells CASSLGTSGRINEQFF. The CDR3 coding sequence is TGTGCCAGCAGCCTAGGGACTAGCGGAAGAATCAATGAGCAGTTCTTC.

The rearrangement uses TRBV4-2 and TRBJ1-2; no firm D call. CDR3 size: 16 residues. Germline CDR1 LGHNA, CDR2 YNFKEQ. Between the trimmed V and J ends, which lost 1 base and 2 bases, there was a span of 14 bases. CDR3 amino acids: CASSQGPQETNYGYTF. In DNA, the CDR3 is TGTGCCAGCAGCCAAGGCCCCCAGGAAACAAACTATGGCTACACCTTC.

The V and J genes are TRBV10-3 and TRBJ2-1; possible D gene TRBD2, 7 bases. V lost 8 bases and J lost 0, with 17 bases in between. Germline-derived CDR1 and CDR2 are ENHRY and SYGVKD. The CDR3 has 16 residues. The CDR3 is CAIGPGGGSSYNEQFF. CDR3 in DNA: TGTGCCATCGGACCCGGCGGGGGCAGCTCCTACAATGAGCAGTTCTTC.

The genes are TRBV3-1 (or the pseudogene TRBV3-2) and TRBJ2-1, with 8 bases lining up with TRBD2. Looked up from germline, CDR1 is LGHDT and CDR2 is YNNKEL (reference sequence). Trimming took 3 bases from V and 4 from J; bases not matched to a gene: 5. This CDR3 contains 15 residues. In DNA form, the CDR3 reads TGTGCCAGCAGCCAGCGGGGGGCGGATTACAATGAGCAGTTCTTC. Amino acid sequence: CASSQRGADYNEQFF.